These T cell receptor beta chains were read from a single sample in a study of CD8 T cells in Susac syndrome. Each CDR3 protein gets one entry after TCRdb re-called the immunoSEQ multiplex PCR reads with MiXCR. The sample includes around 150,000 distinct CDR3 sequences, 94% seen only once; the top ten take over 0.25%. The sample was CD8+ T cells from PBMCs. These receptors were collected from a human donor in good health. The CDR3 runs from the conserved cysteine through the conserved F or W. Each record gives: J gene, V gene, clone size, CDR3 length, CDR3 protein. Size is stated for part of the rows, as once, few or many counts, or as a class when the clone is expanded.

>TRBJ2-7|TRBV29-1|NA|15
CSVGGTSGSRYEQYF
>TRBJ2-1|TRBV4-3|NA|12
CASSQDLHEQFF
>TRBJ2-1|TRBV15|NA|16
CATSRQRENWYNEQFF
>TRBJ2-1|TRBV27|NA|13
CASSLGDYNEQFF
>TRBJ2-5|TRBV15|NA|17
CATSRDRGRGPPETQYF
>TRBJ2-1|TRBV4-3|NA|15
CASSQDRSPYNEQFF
>TRBJ2-3|TRBV27|NA|16
CASTSPASGRSDTQYF
>TRBJ2-5|TRBV15|NA|14
CATSSRGGQETQYF
>TRBJ2-6|TRBV28|NA|15
CASSPTYRGANVLTF
>TRBJ1-1|TRBV20-1|once|14
CSAKGEWSGTEAFF
>TRBJ2-7|TRBV28|NA|15
CASSLLTSGSNEQYF
>TRBJ2-1|TRBV29-1|NA|13
CSVRLDKNNEQFF
>TRBJ2-5|TRBV4-2|NA|14
CASSQSGLRETQYF
>TRBJ2-2|TRBV29-1|NA|13
CSVEGVVPGELFF
>TRBJ2-7|TRBV28|NA|13
CASRLTSSYEQYF
>TRBJ2-1|TRBV4-3|NA|13
CASSQWQYNEQFF
>TRBJ2-7|TRBV13|NA|13
CASSVFSGYEQYF
>TRBJ2-2|TRBV3-1|NA|17
CASSQDDWDSNTGELFF
>TRBJ2-1|TRBV20-1|NA|13
CSARDELVGEQFF
>TRBJ2-7|TRBV9|NA|14
CASSVEGRAYEQYF
>TRBJ2-3|TRBV27|NA|15
CASSLWLAGADTQYF
>TRBJ2-2|TRBV29-1|NA|11
CSARGSGELFF
>TRBJ1-2|TRBV12-3/TRBV12-4|NA|15
CASSSTILDMVGYTF
>TRBJ2-7|TRBV30|NA|14
CAWSTGGLAYEQYF
>TRBJ2-1|TRBV27|NA|16
CASSLYGVPRVDEQFF
>TRBJ2-3|TRBV7-9|NA|15
CASTPLTLGTDTQYF
>TRBJ1-2|TRBV27|NA|15
CASSSGSVRHYGYTF
>TRBJ2-1|TRBV4-2|NA|13
CASSQDRGDEQFF
>TRBJ1-2|TRBV6-5|NA|13
CASSSYREGGYTF
>TRBJ2-7|TRBV4-3|NA|15
CASSQGASAAYEQYF
>TRBJ2-7|TRBV14|NA|15
CASSQVAGAIYEQYF
>TRBJ2-3|TRBV5-4|NA|16
CASSGEDDELPDTQYF
>TRBJ2-7|TRBV11-2|few|15
CASSVGLADTYEQYF
>TRBJ2-7|TRBV27|NA|15
CASSPHFSGTYEQYF
>TRBJ2-7|TRBV11-2|NA|14
CASSLQGIEDEQYF
>TRBJ2-7|TRBV27|NA|17
CASSLRAATGVPYEQYF
>TRBJ1-2|TRBV7-9|NA|15
CASSLAGVANYGYTF
>TRBJ2-7|TRBV27|NA|15
CASSSTGTGTYEQYF
>TRBJ1-2|TRBV12-5|once|14
CASGLGPALGSYTF
>TRBJ2-7|TRBV20-1|once|18
CSARVAGLAGPLSYEQYF
>TRBJ1-2|TRBV20-1|NA|13
CSARDPGNYGYTF
>TRBJ1-1|TRBV6-5|NA|13
CASSYDQAQQAFF
>TRBJ2-7|TRBV27|once|14
CASRLTGDYYEQYF
>TRBJ2-4|TRBV30|NA|16
CAWRAGGLAIGPPQYF
>TRBJ1-1|TRBV27|once|13
CASSLLPNTEAFF
>TRBJ2-2|TRBV23-1|NA|15
CASSRSGSLTGELFF
>TRBJ2-1|TRBV21-1|NA|20
CASSKEEFRTSGSSEGEQFF
>TRBJ1-5|TRBV7-9|once|16
CASSLADGYSNQPQHF
>TRBJ2-2|TRBV29-1|NA|14
CSVTPGQGTGELFF
>TRBJ2-7|TRBV7-2|NA|12
CASSPAIMEQYF
>TRBJ1-1|TRBV4-2|NA|16
CASSRGQGNVDTEAFF
>TRBJ2-7|TRBV29-1|NA|16
CSVSPPPQGSLDEQYF
>TRBJ1-2|TRBV20-1|NA|14
CSARDRGLIYGYTF
>TRBJ2-1|TRBV28|few|13
CASSLYGYNEQFF
>TRBJ2-3|TRBV12-3/TRBV12-4|NA|13
CASSYGRTDTQYF